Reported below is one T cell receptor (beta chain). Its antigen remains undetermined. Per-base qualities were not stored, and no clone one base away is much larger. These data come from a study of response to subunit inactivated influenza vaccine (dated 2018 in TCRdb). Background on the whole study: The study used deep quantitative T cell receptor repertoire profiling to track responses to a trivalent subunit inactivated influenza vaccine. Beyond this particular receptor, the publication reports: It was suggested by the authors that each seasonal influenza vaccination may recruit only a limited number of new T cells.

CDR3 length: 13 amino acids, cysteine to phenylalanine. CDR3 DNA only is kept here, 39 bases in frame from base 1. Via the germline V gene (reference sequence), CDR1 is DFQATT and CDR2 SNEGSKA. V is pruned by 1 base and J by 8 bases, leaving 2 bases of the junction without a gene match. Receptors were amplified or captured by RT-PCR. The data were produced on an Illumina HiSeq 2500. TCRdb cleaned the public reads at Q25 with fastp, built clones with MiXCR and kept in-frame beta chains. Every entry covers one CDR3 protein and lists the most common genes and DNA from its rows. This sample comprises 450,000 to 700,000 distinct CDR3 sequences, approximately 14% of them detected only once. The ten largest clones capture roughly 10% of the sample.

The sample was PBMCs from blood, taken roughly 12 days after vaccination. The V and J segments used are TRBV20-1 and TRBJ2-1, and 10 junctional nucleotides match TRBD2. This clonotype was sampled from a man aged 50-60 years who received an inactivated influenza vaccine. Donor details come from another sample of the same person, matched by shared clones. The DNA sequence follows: TGCAGTGCTAGAGCTAGCGGGAGCTATGAGCAGTTCTTC. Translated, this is CSARASGSYEQFF.